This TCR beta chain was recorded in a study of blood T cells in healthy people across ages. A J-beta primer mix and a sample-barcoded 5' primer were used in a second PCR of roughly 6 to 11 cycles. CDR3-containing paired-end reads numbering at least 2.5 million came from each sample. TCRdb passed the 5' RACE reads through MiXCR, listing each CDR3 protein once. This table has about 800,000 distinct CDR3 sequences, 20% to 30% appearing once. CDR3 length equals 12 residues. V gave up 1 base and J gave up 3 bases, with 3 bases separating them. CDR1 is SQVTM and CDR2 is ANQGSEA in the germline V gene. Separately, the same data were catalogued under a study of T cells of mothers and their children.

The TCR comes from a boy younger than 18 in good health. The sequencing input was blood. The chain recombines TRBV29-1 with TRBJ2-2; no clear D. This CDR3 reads CSVEAHTGELFF. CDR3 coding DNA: TGCAGCGTTGAAGCCCACACCGGGGAGCTGTTTTTT.